These T cell receptor beta chains were read from a single sample in a study of shared clonotypes between healthy human individuals. Using immunoSEQ multiplex PCR, the repertoire was profiled, and TCRdb retains in-frame clones only, with some absent. The table lists approximately 2,000,000 clones, 85% to 95% of them singletons, with 0.3% to 0.4% in the top ten. The sample consisted of naive CD4+ T cells from PBMCs. Every receptor here comes from a man aged 18 to 35 in good health. Some clones in this sample may be carry-over from other donors' samples. Each CDR3 is given with its conserved first and last residue. Fields, in order: J gene, V gene, D gene, clone size, CDR3 DNA, CDR3 protein. A D gene is named only where the DNA matches it firmly. Rows may omit the clone size; those that give it use once, few, many or a size class.

TRBJ2-2	TRBV10-3	TRBD1	NA	TGTGCCATCAAATCCGGGACAGGGGAAGTCGGGGAGCTGTTTTTT	CAIKSGTGEVGELFF
TRBJ1-5	TRBV5-8	NA	NA	TGTGCCAGCAGCTTGGAAACCAGCCAGCCCCAGCATTTT	CASSLETSQPQHF
TRBJ1-1	TRBV29-1	TRBD1	few	TGCAGCGCCCGGGACAGATCCACTGAAGCTTTCTTT	CSARDRSTEAFF
TRBJ1-2	TRBV6-5	NA	NA	TGTGCCAGCAGCCCCTCCCCCAGGGATGGCTACACCTTC	CASSPSPRDGYTF
TRBJ1-2	TRBV25-1	NA	NA	TGTGCCAGTGTAGCCGGGGACTATGGCTACACCTTC	CASVAGDYGYTF
TRBJ1-5	TRBV7-8	NA	NA	TGTGCCAGCAGCTTAGCCAGGGGAAGGAGTCAGCCCCAGCATTTT	CASSLARGRSQPQHF
TRBJ2-3	TRBV7-9	NA	NA	TGTGCCAGCAGCCCACCCGGGGGGCGGGGCACAGATACGCAGTATTTT	CASSPPGGRGTDTQYF
TRBJ2-1	TRBV25-1	NA	NA	TGTGCCACCCGAGGTAGAGGGTGGAATGAGCAGTTCTTC	CATRGRGWNEQFF
TRBJ2-3	TRBV2	NA	NA	TGTGCCAGCAAGTCTCAGGAATACACAGATACGCAGTATTTT	CASKSQEYTDTQYF
TRBJ1-2	TRBV28	NA	once	TGTGCCAGCAGTTTGAATCAGGGCTATGGCTACACCTTC	CASSLNQGYGYTF
TRBJ2-7	TRBV7-3	TRBD1	NA	TGTGCCAGCAGCTTAACCCAGGGGGTTGGGCAGTACTTC	CASSLTQGVGQYF
TRBJ2-2	TRBV5-1	NA	NA	TGCGCCAGCAGGCCGGCTAAGCGGTACCAAGACACCGGGGAGCTGTTTTTT	CASRPAKRYQDTGELFF
TRBJ1-2	TRBV4-3	NA	NA	TGCGCCAGCAGCCACAACTACCGGGACCGCGACGTTTCCACCTTC	CASSHNYRDRDVSTF
TRBJ2-7	TRBV6-5	NA	NA	TGTGCCAGCGGCCCGGCAAGGTGGGGCCTATACGAGCAGTACTTC	CASGPARWGLYEQYF
TRBJ2-7	TRBV2	NA	NA	TGTGCCAGCAGTGAGGGGACGGGTTCCTACGAGCAGTACTTC	CASSEGTGSYEQYF
TRBJ1-1	TRBV5-6	TRBD1	NA	TGTGCCAGCAGCCCTAGGGACAGGGCCAACACTGAAGCTTTCTTT	CASSPRDRANTEAFF
TRBJ1-2	TRBV6-6	NA	NA	TGTGCCAGCAGACTAACGGTCAACTATGGCTACACCTTC	CASRLTVNYGYTF
TRBJ2-7	TRBV11-3	TRBD1	NA	TGTGCCAGCAGCAATGACCCCCAGGGGACAGGAACCTACGAGCAGTACTTC	CASSNDPQGTGTYEQYF